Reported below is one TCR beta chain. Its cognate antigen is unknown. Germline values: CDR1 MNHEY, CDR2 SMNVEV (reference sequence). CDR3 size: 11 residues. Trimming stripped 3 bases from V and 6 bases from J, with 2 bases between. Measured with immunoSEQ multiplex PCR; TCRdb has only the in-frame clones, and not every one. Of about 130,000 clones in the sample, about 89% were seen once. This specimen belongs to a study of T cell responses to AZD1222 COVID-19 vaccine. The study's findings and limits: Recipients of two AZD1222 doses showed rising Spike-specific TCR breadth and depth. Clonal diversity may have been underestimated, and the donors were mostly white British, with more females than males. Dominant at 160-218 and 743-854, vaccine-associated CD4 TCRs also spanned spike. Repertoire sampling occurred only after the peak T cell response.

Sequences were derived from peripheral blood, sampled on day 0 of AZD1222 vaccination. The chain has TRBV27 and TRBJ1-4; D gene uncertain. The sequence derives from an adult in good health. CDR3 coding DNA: TGTGCCAGCAGTTTTTATGAAAAACTGTTTTTT. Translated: CASSFYEKLFF.